This T cell receptor beta chain was sequenced in a study of graft-versus-host responses after intestinal transplantation. This clone was seen a handful of times. Its matching antigen is unknown. Study-wide findings and caveats: GvH clones turned up in recipient marrow; some had shown up first in ileum or blood.

Produced via immunoSEQ multiplex PCR; TCRdb's table is partial and in-frame only. The table includes 40,000 or so clones, about 92% detected once. This CDR3 has 11 amino acids. Germline V gives CDR1 GTSNPN, CDR2 SVGIG (reference sequence). The sample was PBMCs, taken roughly 780 days after intestinal transplantation. V gene TRBV30 combines with J gene TRBJ1-1, with TRBD1 as a possible D gene (5 bases). The receptor comes from a human patient who received an intestinal transplant, so some T cells may come from the graft donor. The CDR3 DNA sequence: TGTGCTCTATCTAGGGGAAGGGGAGCTTTCTTT. It is translated as CALSRGRGAFF.